This TCR beta chain comes out of a study of T cells in Graves' hyperthyroidism and ophthalmopathy. TCR beta CDR3 regions were amplified from RNA. Using the HTBI primer set, a first-round RT-PCR was run on the TCR CDR3. TCRdb independently ran MiXCR on the multiplex PCR reads; one entry per CDR3 protein. The repertoire includes 93,000 or so distinct CDR3 sequences, about 50% of them detected once, and 26% sits in the top ten. Trimming pared 5 bases from V and 4 bases from J, leaving 6 bases between. CDR3 size: 13 residues. CDR1 is LNHNV, CDR2 YYDKDF, per germline (reference sequence). Material: blood. This receptor was obtained from a man aged 40-49 years with Graves' hyperthyroidism. V usage is TRBV15 and J usage is TRBJ2-6; D is unclear. The CDR3 sequence: CATSPPGANVLTF. CDR3 in DNA: TGTGCCACCAGCCCTCCGGGGGCCAACGTCCTGACTTTC.